A selection of T cell receptor beta chains follows, all from one sample in a study of cytomegalovirus exposure and HLA in healthy donors. This table comes from immunoSEQ multiplex PCR, and its TCRdb copy is limited to in-frame clones, with some not included. The repertoire holds about 59,000 clones, about four fifths seen once, with roughly 4% in the top ten. Source material: PBMCs. The receptors stem from a woman aged 40 to 50 in good health and CMV-seronegative. The CDR3 runs from the conserved cysteine through the conserved F or W. Each record gives: clone size, J gene, V gene, D gene, CDR3 protein, CDR3 DNA. The D gene is left open where the match is weak. The size field is filled for only some rows; it gives once, few, many or a size class.

clone size: medium-sized
J gene: TRBJ2-3
V gene: TRBV9
D gene: TRBD2
CDR3 protein: CASSPEGLAGQKVASTDTQYF
CDR3 DNA: TGTGCCAGCAGCCCCGAGGGACTAGCGGGACAAAAAGTTGCTAGCACAGATACGCAGTATTTT

clone size: -
J gene: TRBJ2-1
V gene: TRBV7-6
D gene: TRBD2
CDR3 protein: CASSLGLAVNNEQFF
CDR3 DNA: TGTGCCAGCAGCCTGGGACTAGCGGTTAACAATGAGCAGTTCTTC

clone size: -
J gene: TRBJ2-7
V gene: TRBV7-9
D gene: TRBD1
CDR3 protein: CASSLNQGASYEQYF
CDR3 DNA: TGTGCCAGCAGCTTAAACCAGGGGGCTTCCTACGAGCAGTACTTC

clone size: -
J gene: TRBJ2-1
V gene: TRBV5-1
D gene: TRBD2
CDR3 protein: CASSLLAGTYNEQFF
CDR3 DNA: TGCGCCAGCAGCTTACTAGCGGGAACGTACAATGAGCAGTTCTTC

clone size: -
J gene: TRBJ2-7
V gene: TRBV4-1
D gene: -
CDR3 protein: CASSSGTSREQYF
CDR3 DNA: TGCGCCAGCAGTTCCGGAACTAGTCGCGAGCAGTACTTC

clone size: -
J gene: TRBJ2-7
V gene: TRBV2
D gene: -
CDR3 protein: CASSGGPGFSKMYF
CDR3 DNA: TGTGCCAGCAGTGGGGGGCCTGGGTTCTCGAAGATGTACTTC

clone size: -
J gene: TRBJ2-7
V gene: TRBV9
D gene: -
CDR3 protein: CASSAGESNYEQYF
CDR3 DNA: TGTGCCAGCAGCGCAGGGGAATCTAACTACGAGCAGTACTTC

clone size: -
J gene: TRBJ2-7
V gene: TRBV9
D gene: TRBD1
CDR3 protein: CASSLTGGYEQYF
CDR3 DNA: TGTGCCAGCAGCCTTACAGGGGGCTACGAGCAGTACTTC

clone size: -
J gene: TRBJ2-7
V gene: TRBV7-7
D gene: TRBD2
CDR3 protein: CASSLEYSGSPLVF
CDR3 DNA: TGTGCTAGCAGCTTAGAGTATAGCGGGAGCCCACTCGTATTC

clone size: -
J gene: TRBJ1-2
V gene: TRBV4-1
D gene: -
CDR3 protein: CASSQGQTYGYTF
CDR3 DNA: TGCGCCAGCAGCCAAGGACAGACCTATGGCTACACCTTC

clone size: -
J gene: TRBJ1-2
V gene: TRBV28
D gene: -
CDR3 protein: CAGTAGDPNYGYTF
CDR3 DNA: TGTGCCGGAACCGCAGGGGATCCTAACTATGGCTACACCTTC

clone size: -
J gene: TRBJ2-7
V gene: TRBV28
D gene: TRBD1
CDR3 protein: CASSAGGRLSYEQYF
CDR3 DNA: TGTGCCAGCAGTGCAGGGGGCCGCCTCTCCTACGAGCAGTACTTC

clone size: -
J gene: TRBJ1-5
V gene: TRBV19
D gene: -
CDR3 protein: CASSRVGSNQPQHF
CDR3 DNA: TGTGCCAGTAGCAGGGTAGGAAGCAATCAGCCCCAGCATTTT

clone size: -
J gene: TRBJ2-1
V gene: TRBV28
D gene: TRBD2
CDR3 protein: CASSTLAGGPHEQFF
CDR3 DNA: TGTGCCAGCAGTACTCTAGCGGGAGGGCCGCATGAGCAGTTCTTC

clone size: -
J gene: TRBJ1-1
V gene: TRBV28
D gene: TRBD1
CDR3 protein: CASRTGGAMNTEAFF
CDR3 DNA: TGTGCCAGCAGAACAGGGGGGGCTATGAACACTGAAGCTTTCTTT

clone size: -
J gene: TRBJ2-7
V gene: TRBV5-4
D gene: TRBD2
CDR3 protein: CASGTSGYYEQYF
CDR3 DNA: TGTGCCAGCGGGACTAGCGGGTACTACGAGCAGTACTTC

clone size: few
J gene: TRBJ1-5
V gene: TRBV7-8
D gene: TRBD1
CDR3 protein: CASSANRGRYQPQHF
CDR3 DNA: TGTGCCAGCAGCGCAAACAGGGGACGGTATCAGCCCCAGCATTTT

clone size: -
J gene: TRBJ2-1
V gene: TRBV28
D gene: TRBD2
CDR3 protein: CASSISGYYNEQFF
CDR3 DNA: TGTGCCAGCAGTATTAGCGGGTACTACAATGAGCAGTTCTTC

clone size: -
J gene: TRBJ2-6
V gene: TRBV27
D gene: TRBD2
CDR3 protein: CASNPRLAGSGANVLTF
CDR3 DNA: TGTGCCAGCAACCCCAGACTAGCGGGCTCTGGGGCCAACGTCCTGACTTTC

clone size: -
J gene: TRBJ1-2
V gene: TRBV27
D gene: -
CDR3 protein: CASSLGPVRNYGYTF
CDR3 DNA: TGTGCCAGCAGTTTAGGGCCCGTTCGAAACTATGGCTACACCTTC

clone size: -
J gene: TRBJ1-1
V gene: TRBV6-5
D gene: TRBD1
CDR3 protein: CASSLPGGAAEAFF
CDR3 DNA: TGTGCCAGCAGTTTGCCAGGGGGTGCGGCTGAAGCTTTCTTT

clone size: -
J gene: TRBJ1-1
V gene: TRBV6-5
D gene: -
CDR3 protein: CASSYSGGYTEAFF
CDR3 DNA: TGTGCCAGCAGTTACTCGGGAGGGTACACTGAAGCTTTCTTT

clone size: -
J gene: TRBJ2-1
V gene: TRBV7-6
D gene: TRBD2
CDR3 protein: CASSPGGGRVANEQFF
CDR3 DNA: TGTGCCAGCAGCCCGGGGGGCGGGAGGGTGGCCAATGAGCAGTTCTTC

clone size: -
J gene: TRBJ2-7
V gene: TRBV7-9
D gene: -
CDR3 protein: CASSGGASYEQYF
CDR3 DNA: TGTGCCAGCAGCGGCGGGGCCTCCTACGAGCAGTACTTC

clone size: -
J gene: TRBJ2-7
V gene: TRBV6-1
D gene: TRBD1
CDR3 protein: CASARTGSSYEQYF
CDR3 DNA: TGTGCCTCCGCCCGGACAGGTAGCTCCTACGAGCAGTACTTC

clone size: -
J gene: TRBJ1-5
V gene: TRBV27
D gene: TRBD1
CDR3 protein: CASSRSGTGGFANQPQHF
CDR3 DNA: TGTGCCAGCAGTCGGTCCGGGACAGGGGGCTTCGCCAATCAGCCCCAGCATTTT

clone size: few
J gene: TRBJ2-7
V gene: TRBV6-5
D gene: -
CDR3 protein: CASSSYTGFYEQYF
CDR3 DNA: TGTGCCAGCAGTTCGTATACAGGGTTTTACGAGCAGTACTTC

clone size: -
J gene: TRBJ2-3
V gene: TRBV6-5
D gene: -
CDR3 protein: CASRFRGDTDTQYF
CDR3 DNA: TGTGCCAGCAGATTCAGGGGGGACACAGATACGCAGTATTTT